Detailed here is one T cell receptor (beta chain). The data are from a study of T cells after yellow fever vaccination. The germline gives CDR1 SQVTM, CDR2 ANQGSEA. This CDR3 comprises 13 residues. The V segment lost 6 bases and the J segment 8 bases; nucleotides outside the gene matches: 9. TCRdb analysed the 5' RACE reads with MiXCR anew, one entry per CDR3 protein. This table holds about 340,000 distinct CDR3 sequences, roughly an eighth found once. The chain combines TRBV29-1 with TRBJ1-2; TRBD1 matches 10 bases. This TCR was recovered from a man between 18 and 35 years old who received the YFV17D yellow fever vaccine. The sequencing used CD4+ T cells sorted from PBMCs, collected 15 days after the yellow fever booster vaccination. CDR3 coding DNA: TGCAGCGTGGAGGGACAGGGGACTGGCGGCTACACCTTC. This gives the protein CSVEGQGTGGYTF.